Listed here are 26 T cell receptor beta chains from one sample, sequenced in a study of PD-1 blockade in mismatch repair-deficient tumors. TCRdb's table, derived via immunoSEQ multiplex PCR, lists solely in-frame clones and lacks some. Here the sample spans some 120,000 clones, 70% to 80% being singletons. The starting material was peripheral blood, obtained about 13 months after starting pembrolizumab. The source of these receptors is an adult with mismatch repair-deficient cancer.

The rearrangement uses TRBV10-3 and TRBJ1-5; a possible D gene is TRBD1 (5 bases). The CDR3 covers 14 residues. Trimming cost V 1 base and J 5 bases, with 9 bases left between them. Germline lookup yields CDR1 ENHRY and CDR2 SYGVKD. The CDR3 is CAISEYGGDQPQHF. The CDR3, as DNA: TGTGCCATCAGTGAGTATGGGGGGGATCAGCCCCAGCATTTT.

The rearrangement uses TRBV30 and TRBJ2-5; 8 bases fit TRBD1. Germline V gene sequence: CDR1 GTSNPN, CDR2 SVGIG (reference sequence). Trimming removed 0 bases from V and 5 bases from J; junction bases left unmatched: 11. This CDR3 is built from 16 residues. CDR3 loop: CAWSVQGRGRAETQYF. The CDR3 DNA follows: TGTGCCTGGAGTGTACAGGGCAGGGGGCGCGCCGAGACCCAGTACTTC.

The chain carries TRBV7-9 and TRBJ2-7; TRBD1 matches at 7 bases. CDR1 and CDR2 (germline): SEHNR, FQNEAQ (reference sequence). The CDR3 is made up of 16 amino acids. V shed 4 bases and J 2 bases; nucleotides not matched to a gene: 11. The CDR3 loop reads CASSSPRGTATYEQYF. CDR3 bases: TGTGCCAGCAGCTCGCCACGTGGGACAGCCACCTACGAGCAGTACTTC. The full variable domain, in which reference TRBV7-9 and TRBJ2-7 provide the parts outside the CDR3, is DTGVSQNPRHKITKRGQNVTFRCDPISEHNRLYWYRQTLGQGPEFLTYFQNEAQLEKSRLLSDRFSAERPKGSFSTLEIQRTEQGDSAMYLCASSSPRGTATYEQYFGPGTRLTVT.

The chain recombines TRBV5-1 with TRBJ2-3; D unresolved. The CDR3 has 13 residues. Germline CDR1 is SGHRS and CDR2 is YFSETQ. Trimming left V 6 bases short and J 0 bases short, with 8 bases between. CDR3 nucleotides: TGCGCCAGCAAGGCAGATAGCACAGATACGCAGTATTTT. Translating it yields CASKADSTDTQYF.

The chain combines TRBV6-6 with TRBJ2-7, with TRBD2 matching 9 bases. The germline V gene encodes CDR1 MNHNY and CDR2 SVGAGI (reference sequence). This CDR3 comprises 16 residues. Trimming removed 0 bases from V and 5 bases from J; junction bases left unmatched: 8. Here the CDR3 reads CASSYSGLAGFDEQYF. The DNA of the CDR3 is TGTGCCAGCAGTTACTCGGGCCTAGCGGGGTTCGACGAGCAGTACTTC.

CDR3 loop: CASTFDRGPYTEAFF. CDR3 in DNA: TGTGCCAGCACCTTTGACAGGGGGCCCTACACTGAAGCTTTCTTT. The gene calls are TRBV6-5 and TRBJ1-1, with 10 bases matching TRBD1. Trimming took 7 bases from V and 3 from J; bases not matched to a gene: 8. Germline V lookup: CDR1 MNHEY, CDR2 SVGAGI. CDR3 length: 15 residues.

The sample holds a few counts of this clone. This chain joins TRBV2 and TRBJ2-1, with D hard to call. The CDR3 length is 11 residues. Trimming removed 5 bases at V and 13 bases at J, with 12 bases between. In germline, CDR1 is SNHLY, CDR2 FYNNEI. The CDR3 here is CASSFSEEQFF. The CDR3 DNA reads TGTGCCAGCAGTTTCAGCGAGGAACAGTTCTTC.

The V and J genes are TRBV11-2 and TRBJ2-7; TRBD2 aligns across 9 bases. The germline V gene has CDR1 SGHAT and CDR2 FQNNGV. This CDR3 comprises 17 residues. Germline trimming cut 1 base from V and 5 bases from J; bases unmatched to any gene: 12. The CDR3 is CASSLVGGRALWNEQYF. The DNA for the CDR3 is TGTGCCAGCAGCTTAGTTGGCGGGAGGGCCCTTTGGAACGAGCAGTACTTC. Looking up the rest from reference TRBV11-2 and TRBJ2-7 gives the full variable domain: EAGVAQSPRYKIIEKRQSVAFWCNPISGHATLYWYQQILGQGPKLLIQFQNNGVVDDSQLPKDRFSAERLKGVDSTLKIQPAKLEDSAVYLCASSLVGGRALWNEQYFGPGTRLTVT.

This clone was observed once. The chain employs TRBV18 and TRBJ1-1; D is possibly TRBD1 (6 bases). V was trimmed by 8 bases and J by 0 bases, leaving 19 bases between them. Per germline, CDR1 KGHSH and CDR2 LQKENI. The CDR3 extends over 16 amino acids. The CDR3 DNA reads TGTGCCAGCCACACGGATACAGGGAGGGTGAACACTGAAGCTTTCTTT. Amino acid sequence: CASHTDTGRVNTEAFF.

This clone was recorded only once. A read error may account for a junction end that differs from germline. The chain has TRBV7-7 and TRBJ2-3, with D uncertain. Germline-derived CDR1 and CDR2 are SSHAT and FNYEAQ (reference sequence). This CDR3 has 13 residues. CDR3 residues: CASSLDLSDTQYF. CDR3 coding DNA: TGTGCTAGCAGCTTAGACTTATCAGATACGCAGTATTTT. The variable domain in full, completed from reference TRBV7-7 and TRBJ2-3, reads GAGVSQSPRYKVTKRGQDVTLRCDPISSHATLYWYQQALGQGPEFLTYFNYEAQPDKSGLPSDRFSAERPEGSISTLTIQRTEQRDSAMYRCASSLDLSDTQYFGPGTRLTVL.

This clone was found a few times. Other DNA sequences in the same sample also yield this CDR3. The V call is TRBV19, the J call TRBJ1-5; D ambiguous. Germline V gene lookup returns CDR1 LNHDA and CDR2 SQIVND (reference sequence). The CDR3 is 16 residues long. Between the trimmed V and J ends, which lost 0 bases and 3 bases, there was a span of 12 bases. The CDR3 protein is CASSIERRITNQPQHF. The CDR3 DNA follows: TGTGCCAGTAGTATAGAGAGACGGATTACCAATCAGCCCCAGCATTTT.

The J gene is TRBJ2-1, the V gene TRBV29-1, with TRBD2 matching 7 bases. CDR1 and CDR2 (germline): SQVTM, ANQGSEA. CDR3 length: 14 amino acids. J gave up 3 bases and V 1 base, and 3 bases lay outside the gene matches. CDR3 DNA sequence: TGCAGCGTTGAAGGGCTAGCGGTCTACAATGAGCAGTTCTTC. It specifies CSVEGLAVYNEQFF.

This clone came up a few times. The genes are TRBV14 and TRBJ2-3; D perhaps matches TRBD1 (6 bases). This CDR3 region has 14 residues. The ends were cut back, 6 bases at V and 2 bases at J, with 12 bases in the middle. Per germline, CDR1 SGHDN and CDR2 FVKESK. CDR3 sequence reads: CASRKTGITDTQYF. The CDR3 DNA sequence: TGTGCCAGCAGAAAAACAGGGATCACAGATACGCAGTATTTT.

The gene calls are TRBV5-1 and TRBJ1-2; D is ambiguous. V was shortened by 3 bases and J by 5 bases, with 11 bases between the two germline ends. This CDR3 region has 13 residues. Germline assignment: CDR1 SGHRS and CDR2 YFSETQ. CDR3 nucleotide sequence: TGCGCCAGCAGCTCATTAGGAATATATGGCTACACCTTC. It specifies CASSSLGIYGYTF.

The V gene is TRBV5-1, the J gene TRBJ1-1; tentative D call: TRBD1 (6 bases). CDR3 length: 13 residues. Deletions cut 2 bases from V and 11 bases from J, with 16 bases between. Looked up from germline, CDR1 is SGHRS and CDR2 is YFSETQ. Here the CDR3 DNA reads TGCGCCAGCAGCTTAGGAGGGGGTGAAGGCGCTTTCTTT. Amino acids: CASSLGGGEGAFF. Full variable domain (remainder filled in from reference TRBV5-1 and TRBJ1-1): KAGVTQTPRYLIKTRGQQVTLSCSPISGHRSVSWYQQTPGQGLQFLFEYFSETQRNKGNFPGRFSGRQFSNSRSEMNVSTLELGDSALYLCASSLGGGEGAFFGQGTRLTVV.

In this sample, this clone turned up a few times. V is TRBV9 and J is TRBJ2-3; D is uncertain. Looked up from germline, CDR1 is SGDLS and CDR2 is YYNGEE. V was clipped by 3 bases and J by 2 bases, with 4 bases between them. This CDR3 is 12 amino acids long. In DNA, the CDR3 is TGTGCCAGCAGCGAAAACACAGATACGCAGTATTTT. Translating it yields CASSENTDTQYF.

This chain uses TRBV29-1 with TRBJ2-6, with TRBD2 matching over 8 bases. The ends lost 7 bases at V and 1 base at J; junction bases unmatched: 3. Germline CDR1 and CDR2: SQVTM and ANQGSEA. The CDR3 totals 14 residues. DNA for the CDR3: TGCAGCGCCGGGGGGGGTTCTGGGGCCAACGTCCTGACTTTC. Translation gives CSAGGGSGANVLTF.

This clone was observed a few times. The chain employs TRBV5-5 and TRBJ2-7; maybe TRBD2 (5 bases). The germline V gene encodes CDR1 SGHKS and CDR2 YYEKEE (reference sequence). With 4 bases removed from V and 0 bases from J, the gap between germline ends came to 14 bases. This CDR3 spans 15 amino acids. CDR3 DNA: TGTGCCAGCAGCACCGGACCCGGAGGCTCCTACGAGCAGTACTTC. This sequence encodes CASSTGPGGSYEQYF.

The chain employs TRBV27 and TRBJ2-2; D uncertain. Germline V lookup: CDR1 MNHEY, CDR2 SMNVEV (reference sequence). CDR3 length: 18 amino acids. With 4 bases removed from V and 5 bases from J, the gap between germline ends came to 23 bases. The CDR3 bases are TGTGCCAGCAGTTCAAGCAGCGTCGGCGGATGGGGAACCGGGGAGCTGTTTTTT. It translates to CASSSSSVGGWGTGELFF.

The rearrangement joins TRBV29-1 to TRBJ2-1, with D unclear. Germline lookup yields CDR1 SQVTM and CDR2 ANQGSEA. Trimming took off 2 bases at V and 5 bases at J, with 7 bases between the two ends. The CDR3 consists of 12 residues. The CDR3 here is CSVELSDNEQFF. CDR3 nucleotides: TGCAGCGTTGAACTTTCCGACAATGAGCAGTTCTTC.

This clone was seen a handful of times. The same CDR3 also results from other DNA sequences found in this sample. The rearrangement joins TRBV28 to TRBJ1-2, with a weak D call TRBD1 (5 bases). Trimming left V 2 bases short and J 5 bases short, with 6 bases between. Germline CDR1 and CDR2: MDHEN and SYDVKM. The CDR3 spans 12 residues. The CDR3 nucleotides are TGTGCCAGCAGTTTAAGGGGTTATGGCTACACCTTC. Translation: CASSLRGYGYTF.

This clone was found a few times. Other DNA sequences in the same sample also yield this CDR3. This rearrangement joins TRBV5-6 to TRBJ2-7, with D uncertain. CDR3 length: 13 amino acids. The V end lost 0 bases, the J end lost 3 bases, and 7 bases lay between the germline ends. Germline assignment: CDR1 SGHDT and CDR2 YYEEEE. CDR3: CASSLVNYYEQYF. The CDR3, as DNA: TGTGCCAGCAGCTTGGTGAATTACTACGAGCAGTACTTC.

The CDR3 DNA is TGTGCCAGCAGCTTAGGGCAGGGATGGCCCTCGGCTTTCTTT. This translates into CASSLGQGWPSAFF. The rearrangement links TRBV11-1 to TRBJ1-1; D is perhaps TRBD1 (5 bases). The CDR3 has 14 amino acids. Trimming took 1 base from V and 11 from J, leaving 17 bases between them. Germline CDR1 SGHAT, CDR2 FQDESV (reference sequence).

The chain has TRBV11-2 and TRBJ2-1; D is possibly TRBD1 (6 bases). V was shortened by 5 bases and J by 3 bases, with 17 bases between the two germline ends. The CDR3 runs 16 residues. The V gene's germline CDR1 is SGHAT and CDR2 FQNNGV. The CDR3 DNA follows: TGTGCCAGCAGCCCGGAGACAGGAAACTTCTACAATGAGCAGTTCTTC. This gives the protein CASSPETGNFYNEQFF.

CDR3 loop: CASSLGGSLVYEQYF. CDR3 in DNA: TGCGCCAGCAGCTTGGGGGGGTCCCTCGTTTACGAGCAGTACTTC. This chain connects TRBV5-1 to TRBJ2-7; D possibly matches TRBD1 or TRBD2 (5 bases each). The V gene lost 0 bases and the J gene lost 4 bases, with 14 bases spanning the gap. CDR1 and CDR2 from the germline V gene are SGHRS and YFSETQ. The CDR3 sequence is 15 residues long.

The rearrangement joins TRBV9 to TRBJ1-4; TRBD1 matches 7 bases. The V gene's germline CDR1 is SGDLS and CDR2 YYNGEE. CDR3 length: 16 amino acids. The trim removed 4 bases at V and 1 base at J, leaving 7 bases unmatched. CDR3 sequence (DNA): TGTGCCAGCAGCAGGGGTGGGACAGAAACTAATGAAAAACTGTTTTTT. This encodes CASSRGGTETNEKLFF.